The 28 T cell receptor beta chains given below trace back to one sample, sequenced in a study of T cell clonotyping in hematopoietic cell transplantation. Time point indicated: recipient sample about 28 days before transplant, after cytoreduction. TCRdb keeps only in-frame clones here, not all; method: immunoSEQ multiplex PCR. Of some 30,000 clones listed, 93% are singletons. The sequencing here drew on peripheral blood mononuclear cells, taken before stem cell transplant. The receptors shown here come from a man aged 50 to 60 with acute myeloid leukemia. Some clones in this sample may be carry-over from other donors' samples.

The V and J genes are TRBV9 and TRBJ2-2; 14 bases agree with TRBD2. This CDR3 has 16 residues. With 4 bases clipped from V and 6 bases from J, the junction kept 5 bases outside the gene matches. CDR1 is SGDLS and CDR2 is YYNGEE in the germline V gene. As DNA, the CDR3 is TGTGCCAGCAGCCTTTCGGGACTAGCGGGAGCCGGGGAGCTGTTTTTT. Protein: CASSLSGLAGAGELFF.

The chain has TRBV5-1 and TRBJ2-3; perhaps TRBD2 as D (5 bases). The CDR3 extends over 15 amino acids. Germline V CDR1 and CDR2: SGHRS, YFSETQ. Trimming removed 0 bases from V and 2 bases from J, with 10 bases in between. CDR3 region: CASSLAGVNTDTQYF. The CDR3 DNA reads TGCGCCAGCAGCTTGGCCGGGGTAAACACAGATACGCAGTATTTT.

The V and J genes are TRBV7-3 and TRBJ2-7; TRBD1 matches 9 bases. Germline V gene sequence: CDR1 SGHTA, CDR2 FQGTGA. Losses at the gene ends were 4 bases for V and 3 bases for J; bases not matched to a gene: 10. The CDR3 is 16 residues long. The CDR3 DNA reads TGTGCCAGCAGCTCTCGGGGTAGGACAGGGGACTACGAGCAGTACTTC. This sequence encodes CASSSRGRTGDYEQYF.

The chain carries TRBV11-1 and TRBJ2-7, with D uncertain. This CDR3 has 13 amino acids. The germline gives CDR1 SGHAT, CDR2 FQDESV (reference sequence). Trimming removed 1 base at V and 2 bases at J, with 6 bases between. The CDR3 is CASSLGPTYEQYF. DNA of the CDR3: TGTGCCAGCAGCTTAGGGCCCACCTACGAGCAGTACTTC.

This CDR3 reads CASSVGQGAKTEAFF. The CDR3 region has the DNA TGTGCCAGCAGCGTAGGGCAGGGGGCGAAGACTGAAGCTTTCTTT. The genes are TRBV9 and TRBJ1-1; 8 nucleotides line up with TRBD1. V lost 0 bases to trimming and J lost 5 bases; unmatched junction nucleotides: 6. The CDR3 has 15 amino acids. Per germline, CDR1 SGDLS and CDR2 YYNGEE.

The chain carries TRBV7-2 and TRBJ2-2; TRBD1 aligns across 10 bases. Germline lookup yields CDR1 SGHTA and CDR2 FQGNSA. The CDR3 has 15 amino acids. The V gene end was trimmed by 5 bases and the J gene end by 5 bases; junction bases not matched to a gene: 5. The chain's CDR3 is CASSPGTGETGELFF. The CDR3, as DNA: TGTGCCAGCAGCCCCGGGACAGGGGAGACCGGGGAGCTGTTTTTT.

The gene calls are TRBV10-1 and TRBJ2-3; 7 bases are shared with TRBD2. Trimming cost V 7 bases and J 1 base; bases outside gene matches: 11. CDR1 WNHNN and CDR2 SYGVQD come from the germline V gene (reference sequence). The length of the CDR3 is 16 residues. CDR3 protein: CASNTIRGGRTDTQYF. CDR3 DNA sequence: TGCGCCAGCAATACCATACGGGGAGGGCGCACAGATACGCAGTATTTT.

The rearrangement uses TRBV6-6 and TRBJ2-7; either TRBD1 or TRBD2 may supply D (5 bases each). Germline CDR1 reads MNHNY; CDR2 reads SVGAGI (reference sequence). CDR3 size: 11 residues. V was trimmed by 6 bases and J by 6 bases, leaving 9 bases between them. CDR3 nucleotides: TGTGCCAGCAGAGAGGGGACCGAGCAGTACTTC. Protein product: CASREGTEQYF.

CDR3 sequence reads: CASGGHHNSPLHF. CDR3 nucleotide sequence: TGTGCCAGCGGGGGGCACCATAATTCACCCCTCCACTTT. This chain links TRBV2 with TRBJ1-6, with D possibly being TRBD1 (6 bases). The CDR3 sequence is 13 residues long. Germline values: CDR1 SNHLY, CDR2 FYNNEI. Trimming shortened V by 8 bases and J by 5 bases, and 10 bases separated the two germline ends.

The chain joins TRBV29-1 to TRBJ2-3; tentative D call: TRBD1 (5 bases). There are 14 residues in the CDR3. Germline V gives CDR1 SQVTM, CDR2 ANQGSEA. Trimming removed 6 bases from V and 6 bases from J, with 19 bases in between. In DNA, the CDR3 is TGCAGCGTCGACGACAGCGTCCACGAGGATACGCAGTATTTT. Translating gives CSVDDSVHEDTQYF.

The genes are TRBV6-5 and TRBJ2-1; 9 nucleotides agree with TRBD2. Germline V CDR1 and CDR2: MNHEY, SVGAGI. The V gene end was trimmed by 2 bases and the J gene end by 9 bases; junction bases not matched to a gene: 11. This CDR3 is 16 amino acids long. CDR3 DNA: TGTGCCAGCAGTTACCTGGCGGGAGGGTCGTCCGGTGAGCAGTTCTTC. Its protein is CASSYLAGGSSGEQFF.

The chain combines TRBV9 with TRBJ1-1; possible D gene TRBD1, 6 bases. Germline V gene sequence: CDR1 SGDLS, CDR2 YYNGEE. V lost 1 base and J lost 1, with 11 bases in between. The CDR3 runs 15 residues. The CDR3 DNA follows: TGTGCCAGCAGCGTAACCACAGGGCCGAACACTGAAGCTTTCTTT. Its protein is CASSVTTGPNTEAFF.

The chain employs TRBV28 and TRBJ1-6, with D hard to call. CDR3 size: 13 residues. V lost 3 bases to trimming and J lost 9 bases, with 9 bases between them. CDR1 and CDR2 from the germline V gene are MDHEN and SYDVKM. The CDR3 bases are TGTGCCAGCAGTTTGTGGGCTAGTTCACCCCTCCACTTT. Translating it yields CASSLWASSPLHF.

The V call is TRBV7-9, the J call TRBJ2-5; a possible D gene is TRBD1 (6 bases). The CDR3 has 13 amino acids. The V gene lost 5 bases and the J gene lost 5 bases, with 12 bases spanning the gap. Germline V CDR1 and CDR2: SEHNR, FQNEAQ (reference sequence). CDR3 sequence reads: CASSKGRGETQYF. CDR3 sequence (DNA): TGTGCCAGCAGCAAGGGTAGGGGGGAGACCCAGTACTTC.

The table lists this clone with a count of one. The CDR3 DNA follows: TGTGCCAGCAGTAACACAGGGGCCCGGTGGGGGGAGACCCAGTACTTC. Translating it yields CASSNTGARWGETQYF. J is TRBJ2-5 and V is TRBV28, with 7 bases aligning to TRBD1. V dropped 5 bases and J dropped 5; count of bases not matched to a gene: 14. The CDR3 loop spans 16 amino acids. Germline V gene sequence: CDR1 MDHEN, CDR2 SYDVKM.

The chain has TRBV11-3 and TRBJ2-5; 13 nucleotides match TRBD2. Per the germline V gene, CDR1 is SGHNT and CDR2 is YENEEA. V gave up 1 base and J gave up 4 bases; unmatched junction bases: 3. The CDR3 is 16 residues long. CDR3 sequence (DNA): TGTGCCAGCAGCTTAGGGACTAGCGGGAGAGGAGAGACCCAGTACTTC. Encoded protein: CASSLGTSGRGETQYF.

The chain combines TRBV5-1 with TRBJ2-3; 8 nucleotides line up with TRBD2. Per germline, CDR1 SGHRS and CDR2 YFSETQ. V was clipped by 0 bases and J by 0 bases; unmatched bases: 3. The CDR3 totals 16 residues. The DNA for the CDR3 is TGCGCCAGCAGCTTGGGAGGACTAGCCAGCACAGATACGCAGTATTTT. It encodes CASSLGGLASTDTQYF.

The chain couples TRBV5-8 to TRBJ2-2; D uncertain. This CDR3 has 15 amino acids. The V gene lost 1 base and the J gene lost 6 bases, with 13 bases spanning the gap. Germline CDR1 and CDR2: SGHTS and YDEGEE. CDR3 DNA sequence: TGTGCCAGCAGCTTGAAAAATCGCGGCGCCGGGGAGCTGTTTTTT. This translates into CASSLKNRGAGELFF.

The genes are TRBV28 and TRBJ2-3; 8 bases match TRBD1. Germline values: CDR1 MDHEN, CDR2 SYDVKM. This CDR3 region has 15 residues. V trimming: 0 bases; J trimming: 1 base; junction bases outside the gene matches: 0. The DNA of the CDR3 is TGTGCCAGCAGTTTATGGACAGGGGGCACAGATACGCAGTATTTT. Protein product: CASSLWTGGTDTQYF. Together with reference TRBV28 and TRBJ2-3, the CDR3 gives the full variable domain: DVKVTQSSRYLVKRTGEKVFLECVQDMDHENMFWYRQDPGLGLRLIYFSYDVKMKEKGDIPEGYSVSREKKERFSLILESASTNQTSMYLCASSLWTGGTDTQYFGPGTRLTVL.

The CDR3 DNA follows: TGTGCCAGCAGCTTGGACCCGAAGGAAGAGACCCAGTACTTC. Encoded protein: CASSLDPKEETQYF. This chain joins TRBV5-6 and TRBJ2-5; D gene ambiguous. The CDR3 consists of 14 residues. With 0 bases removed from V and 3 bases from J, the gap between germline ends came to 9 bases. Germline CDR1 and CDR2: SGHDT and YYEEEE. Looking up the rest from reference TRBV5-6 and TRBJ2-5 gives the full variable domain: DAGVTQSPTHLIKTRGQQVTLRCSPKSGHDTVSWYQQALGQGPQFIFQYYEEEERQRGNFPDRFSGHQFPNYSSELNVNALLLGDSALYLCASSLDPKEETQYFGPGTRLLVL.

The J gene is TRBJ2-3, the V gene TRBV29-1, with D possibly TRBD2 on 5 matching bases. Between the trimmed V and J ends, which lost 7 bases and 4 bases, there was a span of 18 bases. CDR3 length equals 14 residues. Germline V gene data show CDR1 as SQVTM and CDR2 as ANQGSEA. CDR3 DNA: TGCAGCGCCGAGGTCCCGGGGTACGCAGATACGCAGTATTTT. Translated, it gives CSAEVPGYADTQYF.

The rearrangement joins TRBV30 to TRBJ2-4; 11 bases map to TRBD2. Losses at the gene ends were 1 base for V and 6 bases for J; bases not matched to a gene: 2. CDR3 length: 14 amino acids. Germline V gives CDR1 GTSNPN, CDR2 SVGIG (reference sequence). The DNA of the CDR3 is TGTGCCTGGAGTGCCGGACTAGCGGGAAACATTCAGTACTTC. This sequence encodes CAWSAGLAGNIQYF.

The chain joins TRBV7-3 to TRBJ2-3, with 7 positions matching TRBD2. The CDR3 sequence is 12 residues long. V dropped 5 bases and J dropped 5; count of bases not matched to a gene: 1. Germline CDR1 SGHTA, CDR2 FQGTGA. The CDR3 spells CASSPGGDTQYF. The CDR3 DNA is TGTGCCAGCAGCCCGGGGGGAGATACGCAGTATTTT.

Only one count was recorded for this clone. The chain employs TRBV19 and TRBJ2-7; D could derive from TRBD1 or TRBD2 (6 bases each). The V and J ends lost 3 bases and 6 bases respectively, with 15 bases between them. The length of the CDR3 is 14 residues. Germline-derived CDR1 and CDR2 are LNHDA and SQIVND (reference sequence). CDR3 in amino acids: CASSIGGRGGEQYF. Here the CDR3 DNA reads TGTGCCAGTAGTATCGGGGGCAGGGGAGGCGAGCAGTACTTC.

This rearrangement joins TRBV9 to TRBJ1-1, with D hard to call. V lost 0 bases and J 8 bases, leaving 8 bases between the germline ends. The CDR3 length is 12 residues. CDR1 SGDLS and CDR2 YYNGEE come from the germline V gene. CDR3 nucleotides: TGTGCCAGCAGCGTAGCTACGGGGGAAGCTTTCTTT. This gives the protein CASSVATGEAFF.

The gene calls are TRBV6-5 and TRBJ2-1, with D uncertain. V was trimmed by 11 bases and J by 10 bases, leaving 24 bases between them. The CDR3 spans 14 residues. In germline, CDR1 is MNHEY, CDR2 SVGAGI. For the CDR3, the DNA is TGTGCCCCCCCCCGGTCCAGGCGGCCCTTGGAGCAGTTCTTC. It specifies CAPPRSRRPLEQFF.

This chain links TRBV7-8 with TRBJ1-5; the D gene is possibly TRBD1 (5 bases). The CDR3 is 14 residues long. The germline CDR1 and CDR2 sequences are SGHVS and FQNEAQ. V was trimmed by 5 bases and J by 3 bases, leaving 11 bases between them. CDR3 nucleotide sequence: TGTGCCAGCAGCAAGGGGTCCCTCAATCAGCCCCAGCATTTT. This sequence encodes CASSKGSLNQPQHF.

The rearrangement links TRBV28 to TRBJ1-1, with 8 bases aligning to TRBD1. Germline V gives CDR1 MDHEN, CDR2 SYDVKM. Unmatched junction bases numbered 3, after V lost 8 bases and J lost 4 bases. The CDR3 spans 12 residues. CDR3 sequence: CASWDRRTEAFF. In nucleotides, the CDR3 is TGTGCCAGCTGGGACAGGCGCACTGAAGCTTTCTTT.